This entry lists 10 T cell receptor beta chains sequenced from one sample in a study of T cells in localized non-small cell lung cancer (dated by TCRdb to the early 2020s). Library method: the immunoSEQ multiplex PCR assay. Here the immuneACCESS table is served through TCRdb, limited to in-frame sequences with V and J called. Missing clones are a known gap in these copies; in checked studies unresolved V genes cover under half, and the rest lacks a known reason. Present in this sample are approximately 30,000 clones, over 75% of which were seen just once. Roughly 4.2% of the sample is in the top ten clones. The sequenced sample was peripheral blood, obtained before any cancer treatment. Receptor source: a male donor older than 55 with stage III lung adenocarcinoma.

CDR3 DNA sequence: TGTGCCTGGAGTGGTCCAGGGCAGGAGACCCAGTACTTC. The encoded protein is CAWSGPGQETQYF. The chain employs TRBV30 and TRBJ2-5; tentatively, D is TRBD1 (5 bases). The CDR3 is 13 residues long. Trimming removed 1 base at V and 5 bases at J, with 11 bases between. Germline V gene lookup returns CDR1 GTSNPN and CDR2 SVGIG (reference sequence).

The chain carries TRBV5-4 and TRBJ2-7, with D unclear. Trimming removed 0 bases from V and 3 bases from J, with 10 bases in between. The CDR3 consists of 14 residues. Germline loops: CDR1 SGHNT, CDR2 YYREEE (reference sequence). CDR3 protein: CASSLEVEGYEQYF. The CDR3 nucleotides read TGTGCCAGCAGCTTGGAGGTGGAAGGCTACGAGCAGTACTTC. The entire variable domain, with the rest obtained from reference TRBV5-4 and TRBJ2-7, is as follows: ETGVTQSPTHLIKTRGQQVTLRCSSQSGHNTVSWYQQALGQGPQFIFQYYREEENGRGNFPPRFSGLQFPNYSSELNVNALELDDSALYLCASSLEVEGYEQYFGPGTRLTVT.

The chain couples TRBV6-5 to TRBJ1-4; D unresolved. Trimming removed 2 bases from V and 0 bases from J, with 10 bases in between. The CDR3 contains 16 residues. CDR1 MNHEY and CDR2 SVGAGI come from the germline V gene. The CDR3: CASSYIQYPTNEKLFF. The DNA of the CDR3 is TGTGCCAGCAGTTACATCCAATACCCAACTAATGAAAAACTGTTTTTT.

The chain combines TRBV27 with TRBJ1-1; D gene uncertain. Germline CDR1 MNHEY, CDR2 SMNVEV (reference sequence). Trimming shortened V by 0 bases and J by 8 bases, and 10 bases separated the two germline ends. The CDR3 sequence is 13 residues long. CDR3 residues: CASSLSYRMEAFF. CDR3 nucleotide sequence: TGTGCCAGCAGTTTATCATATAGGATGGAAGCTTTCTTT.

This clone has just a few counts. V usage is TRBV6-1 and J usage is TRBJ1-2, with D hard to call. V was clipped by 2 bases and J by 8 bases, with 15 bases between them. Germline V CDR1 and CDR2: MNHNS, SASEGT. The CDR3 contains 14 residues. DNA for the CDR3: TGTGCCAGCAGTGAAAGGCTCGGGGAGGGAGGCTACACCTTC. Protein product: CASSERLGEGGYTF.

J is TRBJ1-2 and V is TRBV9; 7 bases line up with TRBD1. CDR3 length: 16 residues. In germline, CDR1 is SGDLS, CDR2 YYNGEE. The V segment lost 3 bases and the J segment 4 bases; nucleotides outside the gene matches: 12. The CDR3: CASSASRVGGVYGYTF. The DNA of the CDR3 is TGTGCCAGCAGCGCCTCAAGAGTAGGGGGCGTCTATGGCTACACCTTC.

The rearrangement links TRBV6-6 to TRBJ2-7; no definite D call. Trimming pared 5 bases from V and 0 bases from J, leaving 8 bases between. Germline CDR1 is MNHNY and CDR2 is SVGAGI (reference sequence). CDR3 length equals 13 residues. The CDR3 spells CASSLTFSYEQYF. As DNA, the CDR3 is TGTGCCAGCAGTCTGACATTCTCCTACGAGCAGTACTTC.

This clone was counted once. Written as DNA, the CDR3 is TGTGCCAGCAGTTCCTCCCCGGGGGGGGAGACCCAGTACTTC. It yields the protein CASSSSPGGETQYF. The rearrangement uses TRBV27 and TRBJ2-5; 8 bases fit TRBD2. Unmatched junction bases numbered 6, after V lost 4 bases and J lost 5 bases. CDR3 length: 14 residues. Germline V lookup: CDR1 MNHEY, CDR2 SMNVEV (reference sequence).

This sequence joins TRBV6-6 and TRBJ1-6; tentatively, D is TRBD1 (5 bases). The V gene's germline CDR1 is MNHNY and CDR2 SVGAGI (reference sequence). This CDR3 spans 15 amino acids. V was shortened by 2 bases and J by 5 bases, with 10 bases between the two germline ends. The CDR3 sequence is CASSYDRNNNSPLHF. The CDR3 DNA sequence: TGTGCCAGCAGTTACGACAGAAACAATAATTCACCCCTCCACTTT.

The chain employs TRBV6-5 and TRBJ2-3; TRBD2 aligns across 10 bases. V lost 7 bases, J lost 3 bases, and 4 bases stayed unmatched. CDR3 length equals 14 residues. The germline gives CDR1 MNHEY, CDR2 SVGAGI. CDR3 nucleotide sequence: TGTGCCAGCACCTCTAGCGGGGGAACAGATACGCAGTATTTT. This encodes CASTSSGGTDTQYF.